The sequence of this T cell receptor (beta chain) was determined in a study of T cell responses to AZD1222 COVID-19 vaccine. Study outcomes and limitations: The sample set comprised mostly white British donors with more females, and clonal diversity was possibly underestimated.

Clones were read by immunoSEQ multiplex PCR, and TCRdb kept only the in-frame ones, dropping some. The table has about 120,000 clones, 80% to 95% seen once. V dropped 0 bases and J dropped 5 bases, with 18 bases sitting between them. Per the germline V gene, CDR1 is SGHNT and CDR2 is YYREEE (reference sequence). The CDR3 has 16 amino acids. A note on this clone: Its antigen remains unknown.

V and J are TRBV5-4 and TRBJ2-7; TRBD1 might be the D (7 bases). This receptor was taken from an adult in good health. The sequenced sample was peripheral blood, obtained on day 0 of AZD1222 vaccination. Here the CDR3 reads CASSLGGGQGGNEQYF. CDR3 bases: TGTGCCAGCAGCTTGGGAGGGGGCCAGGGGGGAAACGAGCAGTACTTC.